This T cell receptor (beta chain) was sequenced for a study of monozygotic twins with inflammatory bowel disease. Addition of UMIs with a 6-nucleotide sample barcode was achieved by template switching. TCRdb re-analyzed the 5' RACE reads; it lists each CDR3 protein once, without DNA. Recorded here are fewer than 550,000 distinct CDR3 sequences; the top ten clones represent 2% to 2.5%. The CDR3 spans 14 residues. Germline loops: CDR1 DFQATT, CDR2 SNEGSKA (reference sequence). The source of this sequence is a human donor with ulcerative colitis or Crohn's disease, or a healthy co-twin of an affected twin (not recorded which). The chain employs TRBV20-1 and TRBJ2-5; TCRdb's D call, TRBD1, is unchecked because there is no DNA. The specimen sequenced was blood. The CDR3 protein is CRADTTGGKETQYF.